Following are 8 T cell receptor beta chains from one sample sequenced in a study of graft-versus-host responses after intestinal transplantation. For these receptors, no antigen is known. Assay used: immunoSEQ multiplex PCR; TCRdb lists only in-frame clones, some missing. The sample has 30,000 to 45,000 clones, more than 85% seen once. The material sequenced was unstimulated CD8+ T cells sorted from spleen or lymph node cells, taken before transplant. The source is a human donor who was the organ donor for an intestinal transplant.

The chain has TRBV5-1 and TRBJ2-1; D may be TRBD1 (5 bases). The CDR3 is made up of 14 amino acids. Per germline, CDR1 SGHRS and CDR2 YFSETQ. Trimming pared 0 bases from V and 9 bases from J, leaving 13 bases between. CDR3 residues: CASSLEGKFGEQFF. CDR3 nucleotides: TGCGCCAGCAGCTTGGAGGGGAAATTCGGTGAGCAGTTCTTC.

This chain joins TRBV5-1 and TRBJ2-7; 11 bases match TRBD2. J gave up 7 bases and V 4 bases, and 16 bases lay outside the gene matches. This CDR3 region has 17 residues. From germline, CDR1 is SGHRS and CDR2 YFSETQ. CDR3 bases: TGCGCCAGCAGCCACCCGGGGTCACTAGCGGGAGCGGGGGAGCAGTACTTC. Protein sequence: CASSHPGSLAGAGEQYF.

V is TRBV5-1 and J is TRBJ2-7; 9 bases align to TRBD1. Germline-derived CDR1 and CDR2 are SGHRS and YFSETQ. The CDR3 totals 14 residues. Trimming at V came to 7 bases and at J to 1 base, leaving 6 bases not matched to a gene. The CDR3 DNA follows: TGCGCCAGCCATACCGGGACAGGGTCCTACGAGCAGTACTTC. Translating gives CASHTGTGSYEQYF. Using reference TRBV5-1 and TRBJ2-7 for the parts outside the CDR3, the full variable domain is KAGVTQTPRYLIKTRGQQVTLSCSPISGHRSVSWYQQTPGQGLQFLFEYFSETQRNKGNFPGRFSGRQFSNSRSEMNVSTLELGDSALYLCASHTGTGSYEQYFGPGTRLTVT.

J is TRBJ2-2 and V is TRBV4-2, with 7 positions matching TRBD2. Germline CDR1 is LGHNA and CDR2 is YNFKEQ. The CDR3 runs to 16 residues. The V gene end was trimmed by 6 bases and the J gene end by 3 bases; junction bases not matched to a gene: 10. The CDR3 loop is CASRPTWREYTGELFF. The CDR3 nucleotides are TGTGCCAGCAGGCCCACGTGGCGGGAGTACACCGGGGAGCTGTTTTTT.

The gene calls are TRBV19 and TRBJ2-1, with 15 bases identical to TRBD2. After removal of 4 bases from V and 8 bases from J, the junction contained 24 bases not matched to a gene. The CDR3 runs to 22 residues. The germline gives CDR1 LNHDA, CDR2 SQIVND (reference sequence). CDR3 amino acids: CASSRRGLGLAGGPFYIDEQFF. The CDR3 DNA reads as TGTGCCAGTAGTAGGAGAGGGTTAGGACTAGCGGGAGGGCCGTTTTACATCGATGAGCAGTTCTTC.

The chain carries TRBV15 and TRBJ1-1; D is unclear. CDR1 is LNHNV and CDR2 is YYDKDF in the germline V gene (reference sequence). This CDR3 region has 13 residues. Trimming shortened V by 5 bases and J by 1 base, and 8 bases separated the two germline ends. In nucleotides, the CDR3 is TGTGCCACCAGCCTTGGCCGGAACACTGAAGCTTTCTTT. This codes for CATSLGRNTEAFF.

The chain joins TRBV11-3 to TRBJ2-1, with 8 bases matching TRBD2. Germline V gene lookup returns CDR1 SGHNT and CDR2 YENEEA. This CDR3 comprises 15 residues. The ends lost 4 bases at V and 3 bases at J; junction bases unmatched: 5. The CDR3 nucleotides are TGTGCCAGCAGCTCACGACTAGCGCTCTACAATGAGCAGTTCTTC. Its translation is CASSSRLALYNEQFF.

J is TRBJ2-5 and V is TRBV6-5; no clear D. The germline V gene encodes CDR1 MNHEY and CDR2 SVGAGI. V dropped 0 bases and J dropped 2 bases, with 7 bases sitting between them. CDR3 length equals 14 residues. For the CDR3, the DNA is TGTGCCAGCAGTTACTCTGGCCTACAAGAGACCCAGTACTTC. It codes for CASSYSGLQETQYF.